This note documents a single TCR beta chain sequence. The antigen is not known. The PCR ran on 60 Vbeta and 13 Jbeta primers. Sequencing was performed with immunoSEQ multiplex PCR; in TCRdb, only in-frame clones are kept and a portion is missing. The table records 120,000 to 150,000 clones, about 83% of them present only once. Unmatched junction bases numbered 8, after V lost 4 bases and J lost 2 bases. In germline, CDR1 is SGDLS, CDR2 YYNGEE. The CDR3 extends over 16 amino acids. The sample comes from a study of cytomegalovirus exposure and HLA in healthy donors. The study's findings and limits: Sequencing depth across donors, presence/absence analyses assumed, was roughly uniform.

The sequencing input was PBMCs. V is TRBV9 and J is TRBJ2-2, with 7 bases fitting TRBD2. The source is a man aged 40-49 years in good health and CMV-seropositive. CDR3 sequence (DNA): TGTGCCAGCAGCTCGCAAGCGGGACTTAACACCGGGGAGCTGTTTTTT. Encoded protein: CASSSQAGLNTGELFF.